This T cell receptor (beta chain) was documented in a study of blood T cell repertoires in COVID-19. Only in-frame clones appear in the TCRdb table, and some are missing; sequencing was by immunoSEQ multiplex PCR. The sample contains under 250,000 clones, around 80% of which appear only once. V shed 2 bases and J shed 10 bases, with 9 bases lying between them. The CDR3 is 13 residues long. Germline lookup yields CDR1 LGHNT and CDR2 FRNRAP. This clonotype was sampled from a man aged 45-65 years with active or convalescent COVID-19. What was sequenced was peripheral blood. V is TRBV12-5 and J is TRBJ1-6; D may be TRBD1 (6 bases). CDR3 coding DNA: TGTGCTAGTGGTTTGCGGGACAACTCACCCCTCCACTTT. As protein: CASGLRDNSPLHF.